These T cell receptor beta chains were read from a single sample in a study of T-cell reconstitution after alpha-beta-depleted transplantation in children. A single record per CDR3 protein comes from TCRdb applying MiXCR to the PCR reads. The top ten clones hold roughly 9.1% of a sample with 250,000 to 300,000 distinct CDR3 sequences, around 9.6% of them seen once. The sequenced sample was PBMCs from the stem cell graft donor, obtained from the stem cell graft. Receptors were obtained from a human donor who donated a stem cell graft to a child with SCID. The CDR3 runs from the conserved cysteine through the conserved F or W. Fields, in order: V gene, J gene, CDR3 length, clone size, D gene, CDR3 DNA, CDR3 protein. The D gene is left open where the match is weak. Where a row states a size, it is once, few, many or the class of an expanded clone; other rows omit it.

v_call: TRBV6-5; j_call: TRBJ2-2; cdr3_length: 14; clone_size: NA; d_call: NA; cdr3_nt: TGTGCCAGCAGTTTCGACACGAACACCGGGGAGCTGTTTTTT; cdr3_aa: CASSFDTNTGELFF
v_call: TRBV10-3; j_call: TRBJ1-4; cdr3_length: 15; clone_size: NA; d_call: TRBD1; cdr3_nt: TGTGCCATCAGTGACCGACAGGGAGGAAATGAAAAACTGTTTTTT; cdr3_aa: CAISDRQGGNEKLFF
v_call: TRBV15; j_call: TRBJ2-3; cdr3_length: 13; clone_size: many; d_call: NA; cdr3_nt: TGTGCCACCAGCAGAGTGGGGGCAGATACGCAGTATTTT; cdr3_aa: CATSRVGADTQYF
v_call: TRBV9; j_call: TRBJ1-2; cdr3_length: 12; clone_size: NA; d_call: NA; cdr3_nt: TGTGCCAGCACGAACAGGGACTATGGCTACACCTTC; cdr3_aa: CASTNRDYGYTF
v_call: TRBV10-3; j_call: TRBJ2-1; cdr3_length: 15; clone_size: many; d_call: NA; cdr3_nt: TGTGCCATCAGTGAGGCGTGGAGCTCCTACAATGAGCAGTTCTTC; cdr3_aa: CAISEAWSSYNEQFF
v_call: TRBV16; j_call: TRBJ1-3; cdr3_length: 16; clone_size: NA; d_call: NA; cdr3_nt: TGTGCCAGCAGCCATGAAAGGCGGGGCTCTGAAAACACCATATATTTT; cdr3_aa: CASSHERRGSENTIYF
v_call: TRBV20-1; j_call: TRBJ1-5; cdr3_length: 15; clone_size: few; d_call: NA; cdr3_nt: TGCAGTGCTAGAGTCGGGACAAATAGCAATCAGCCCCAGCATTTT; cdr3_aa: CSARVGTNSNQPQHF
v_call: TRBV5-6; j_call: TRBJ2-1; cdr3_length: 16; clone_size: NA; d_call: NA; cdr3_nt: TGTGCCAGCACCTTCGGTAGGGCTGAGAGGCACAATGAGCAGTTCTTC; cdr3_aa: CASTFGRAERHNEQFF
v_call: TRBV2; j_call: TRBJ1-5; cdr3_length: 14; clone_size: NA; d_call: NA; cdr3_nt: TGTGCCAGCACCAACGACCAGGTCAGCCAGCCCCAGCATTTT; cdr3_aa: CASTNDQVSQPQHF
v_call: TRBV4-1; j_call: TRBJ2-2; cdr3_length: 14; clone_size: many; d_call: NA; cdr3_nt: TGCGCCAGCAGCCAAGTAGGGTCCACCGGGGAGCTGTTTTTT; cdr3_aa: CASSQVGSTGELFF
v_call: TRBV23-1; j_call: TRBJ2-5; cdr3_length: 16; clone_size: NA; d_call: NA; cdr3_nt: TGCGCCAGCAGTCAATCCCCAGGGGCCACCCGGGAGACCCAGTACTTC; cdr3_aa: CASSQSPGATRETQYF
v_call: TRBV20-1; j_call: TRBJ2-7; cdr3_length: 14; clone_size: few; d_call: TRBD2; cdr3_nt: TGCAGTGCTAGGACTAGCGGGGGATCCTACGAGCAGTACTTC; cdr3_aa: CSARTSGGSYEQYF
v_call: TRBV12-3/TRBV12-4; j_call: TRBJ1-1; cdr3_length: 13; clone_size: many; d_call: NA; cdr3_nt: TGTGCCAGCTCATCTGGACGGAACACTGAAGCTTTCTTT; cdr3_aa: CASSSGRNTEAFF
v_call: TRBV3-1; j_call: TRBJ2-7; cdr3_length: 15; clone_size: few; d_call: NA; cdr3_nt: TGTGCCAGCAGCCAAGATGCCGGGGGGCGGTCTAATCTGTACTTC; cdr3_aa: CASSQDAGGRSNLYF
v_call: TRBV5-6; j_call: TRBJ2-1; cdr3_length: 15; clone_size: many; d_call: NA; cdr3_nt: TGTGCCAGCAGCCCCCTGGGGGTTCCCTACAATGAGCAGTTCTTC; cdr3_aa: CASSPLGVPYNEQFF
v_call: TRBV9; j_call: TRBJ2-7; cdr3_length: 13; clone_size: few; d_call: NA; cdr3_nt: TGTGCCAGCAGCGTAGAGGCCCACAACGAGCAGTACTTC; cdr3_aa: CASSVEAHNEQYF
v_call: TRBV5-1; j_call: TRBJ1-2; cdr3_length: 17; clone_size: few; d_call: NA; cdr3_nt: TGCGCCAGCAGCTATACGGAGGCGGGCAGGGGAGTAGGTGGCTACACCTTC; cdr3_aa: CASSYTEAGRGVGGYTF
v_call: TRBV24-1; j_call: TRBJ2-1; cdr3_length: 13; clone_size: NA; d_call: TRBD1; cdr3_nt: TGTGCCACCGGGACAGGGGTCGTCGATGAGCAGTTCTTC; cdr3_aa: CATGTGVVDEQFF
v_call: TRBV7-6; j_call: TRBJ2-3; cdr3_length: 16; clone_size: few; d_call: TRBD2; cdr3_nt: TGTGCCAGCAGCTTAGGTAGCGGGGGACCCGCAGATACGCAGTATTTT; cdr3_aa: CASSLGSGGPADTQYF
v_call: TRBV27; j_call: TRBJ2-1; cdr3_length: 12; clone_size: NA; d_call: NA; cdr3_nt: TGTGCCAGCAGTTTATGGGGGGCTGAGCAGTTCTTC; cdr3_aa: CASSLWGAEQFF
v_call: TRBV7-8; j_call: TRBJ2-1; cdr3_length: 15; clone_size: few; d_call: NA; cdr3_nt: TGTGCCAGCAGCTTAGGGGGGTTTACGGACAATGAGCAGTTCTTC; cdr3_aa: CASSLGGFTDNEQFF
v_call: TRBV5-1; j_call: TRBJ2-7; cdr3_length: 12; clone_size: NA; d_call: NA; cdr3_nt: TGCGCCAGCAGCTTACCGGGTGAGGAGCAGTACTTC; cdr3_aa: CASSLPGEEQYF
v_call: TRBV7-9; j_call: TRBJ2-3; cdr3_length: 14; clone_size: NA; d_call: NA; cdr3_nt: TGTGCCAGCAGCATTCCCGTAGGCACAGATACGCAGTATTTT; cdr3_aa: CASSIPVGTDTQYF
v_call: TRBV10-3; j_call: TRBJ2-5; cdr3_length: 14; clone_size: NA; d_call: NA; cdr3_nt: TGTGCCATCAGTGCGGGCAGATCCCAAGAGACCCAGTACTTC; cdr3_aa: CAISAGRSQETQYF
v_call: TRBV12-3/TRBV12-4; j_call: TRBJ2-6; cdr3_length: 16; clone_size: NA; d_call: NA; cdr3_nt: TGTGCCAGCAGTTCCCCCCCTACCCGGGGGGCCAACGTCCTGACTTTC; cdr3_aa: CASSSPPTRGANVLTF
v_call: TRBV4-1; j_call: TRBJ1-1; cdr3_length: 18; clone_size: NA; d_call: NA; cdr3_nt: TGCGCCAGCAGCCTAAGGCGGGTGGAGGAGGGATTTAACACTGAAGCTTTCTTT; cdr3_aa: CASSLRRVEEGFNTEAFF
v_call: TRBV6-5; j_call: TRBJ2-3; cdr3_length: 11; clone_size: NA; d_call: NA; cdr3_nt: TGTGCCAGCTTCAAGGGCCATACGCAGTATTTT; cdr3_aa: CASFKGHTQYF
v_call: TRBV5-5; j_call: TRBJ2-7; cdr3_length: 14; clone_size: NA; d_call: NA; cdr3_nt: TGTGCCAGCAGCCGCCCGTGGGGCGAATACGAGCAGTACTTC; cdr3_aa: CASSRPWGEYEQYF
v_call: TRBV3-1; j_call: TRBJ2-5; cdr3_length: 14; clone_size: many; d_call: NA; cdr3_nt: TGTGCCAGCAGCCAGTCGGGGCCCCAAGAGACCCAGTACTTC; cdr3_aa: CASSQSGPQETQYF
v_call: TRBV3-1; j_call: TRBJ2-3; cdr3_length: 13; clone_size: many; d_call: TRBD2; cdr3_nt: TGTGCCAGCAGCCAGGGCGGGGGAGGTACGCAGTATTTT; cdr3_aa: CASSQGGGGTQYF
v_call: TRBV19; j_call: TRBJ2-1; cdr3_length: 17; clone_size: few; d_call: NA; cdr3_nt: TGTGCCAGTAGTACTGATGGGGGCCCAAGCTCCTACAATGAGCAGTTCTTC; cdr3_aa: CASSTDGGPSSYNEQFF
v_call: TRBV20-1; j_call: TRBJ2-7; cdr3_length: 13; clone_size: NA; d_call: NA; cdr3_nt: TGCAGTGCGACAGGCCGGGCGTCCTACGAGCAGTACTTC; cdr3_aa: CSATGRASYEQYF
v_call: TRBV6-5; j_call: TRBJ1-2; cdr3_length: 12; clone_size: few; d_call: TRBD1; cdr3_nt: TGTGCCAGCAGGACCCCAGGGGGCCAAGACACCTTC; cdr3_aa: CASRTPGGQDTF
v_call: TRBV10-3; j_call: TRBJ1-3; cdr3_length: 15; clone_size: few; d_call: NA; cdr3_nt: TGTGCCAGCAACCGGGACCGTAGCTCTGGAAACACCATATATTTT; cdr3_aa: CASNRDRSSGNTIYF
v_call: TRBV12-3/TRBV12-4; j_call: TRBJ1-1; cdr3_length: 14; clone_size: NA; d_call: NA; cdr3_nt: TGTGCCAGACTACCGGGCCACAGACTATACGAAGCTTTCTTT; cdr3_aa: CARLPGHRLYEAFF
v_call: TRBV6-5; j_call: TRBJ2-3; cdr3_length: 16; clone_size: NA; d_call: TRBD2; cdr3_nt: TGTGCCAGCAGGGGACTAGCGGGGGGCATGGCAGATACGCAGTATTTT; cdr3_aa: CASRGLAGGMADTQYF
v_call: TRBV7-3; j_call: TRBJ2-1; cdr3_length: 13; clone_size: NA; d_call: NA; cdr3_nt: TGTGCCAGCAGCTTATATCTAAAGAATGAGCAGTTCTTC; cdr3_aa: CASSLYLKNEQFF
v_call: TRBV11-2; j_call: TRBJ2-3; cdr3_length: 18; clone_size: NA; d_call: NA; cdr3_nt: TGTGCCAGCAGCTTAGGAAGTCAGGGAAGAGGTAGCGCAGATACGCAGTATTTT; cdr3_aa: CASSLGSQGRGSADTQYF
v_call: TRBV6-1; j_call: TRBJ2-7; cdr3_length: 15; clone_size: NA; d_call: NA; cdr3_nt: TGTGCCAGCAGTGGAGGGGTCCTAGACCGGAACGAGCAGTACTTC; cdr3_aa: CASSGGVLDRNEQYF
v_call: TRBV29-1; j_call: TRBJ2-3; cdr3_length: 16; clone_size: NA; d_call: NA; cdr3_nt: TGCAGCGTTGAAGATTGGGGCTCCGGGGGCCAAAATACGCAGTATTTT; cdr3_aa: CSVEDWGSGGQNTQYF
v_call: TRBV6-1; j_call: TRBJ2-2; cdr3_length: 12; clone_size: few; d_call: NA; cdr3_nt: TGTGCCAGCAGTGACAGTACCGGGGAGCTGTTTTTT; cdr3_aa: CASSDSTGELFF
v_call: TRBV14; j_call: TRBJ2-1; cdr3_length: 12; clone_size: many; d_call: NA; cdr3_nt: TGTGCCAGCAGCCAAGATAACAATGAGCAGTTCTTC; cdr3_aa: CASSQDNNEQFF
v_call: TRBV5-1; j_call: TRBJ2-7; cdr3_length: 16; clone_size: few; d_call: TRBD2; cdr3_nt: TGCGCCAGCAGCTCATCCCGGACTAGCGGGTTCTACGAGCAGTACTTC; cdr3_aa: CASSSSRTSGFYEQYF
v_call: TRBV6-1; j_call: TRBJ2-1; cdr3_length: 15; clone_size: many; d_call: TRBD1; cdr3_nt: TGTGCCAGCAGTCCGGGACAGCAGGCCTACAATGAGCAGTTCTTC; cdr3_aa: CASSPGQQAYNEQFF
v_call: TRBV29-1; j_call: TRBJ2-7; cdr3_length: 16; clone_size: NA; d_call: NA; cdr3_nt: TGCAGCGTCGCCGGGACCTCCCCCTGGGGCCCCTACGAGCAGTACTTC; cdr3_aa: CSVAGTSPWGPYEQYF